The entry that follows covers one T cell receptor beta chain sequence. Antigen: not known. TCRdb passed the RACE reads through MiXCR, listing each CDR3 protein once. The sample includes around 380,000 distinct CDR3 sequences, 5.5% of them seen just once. The sample is drawn from a study of human T cells and chemical hapten exposure. Broader study findings: Sensitization with DPC brought no change to TCRs above 1 in 1000 in frequency.

From germline, CDR1 is LGHNA and CDR2 YSLEER. The J segment lost 2 bases and the V segment lost 1 base, leaving 13 bases of the junction unmatched. The length of the CDR3 is 18 residues. As to time point: pre-sensitization, week 0. Treatment in this sample: therapeutic diphenylcyclopropenone sensitization with weekly scalp DPC. The sequence was collected from a woman aged 18-35 years with alopecia areata. Some clones in this sample may be carry-over from other donors' samples. Sample: whole blood, taken in connection with sensitization to the hapten diphenylcyclopropenone (DPC). The V call is TRBV4-3, the J call TRBJ1-1; 7 nucleotides line up with TRBD1. In nucleotides, the CDR3 is TGCGCCAGCAGCCAAGTGAGACAGGGTTTTTGTTGCAACACTGAAGCTTTCTTT. It encodes CASSQVRQGFCCNTEAFF.